Each of the 30 T cell receptor beta chains below was sequenced from the same sample in a study of T cell repertoires in cytomegalovirus infection. TCRdb re-derived calls from the reads in MiXCR, one entry per CDR3 protein. The table lists approximately 250,000 distinct CDR3 sequences, roughly 23% of them singletons, with around a sixth in the top ten. Sequenced sample: CD8+ T cells from PBMCs. Receptors originate from a human donor in good health (CMV status not recorded). Some clones in this sample may be carry-over from other donors' samples.

This chain links TRBV28 with TRBJ2-3; TRBD1 agrees at 7 bases. Unmatched junction bases numbered 13, after V lost 6 bases and J lost 4 bases. The CDR3 runs 16 residues. Germline V gives CDR1 MDHEN, CDR2 SYDVKM. CDR3 region: CASRFHTGDFADTQYF. CDR3 nucleotide sequence: TGTGCCAGCAGGTTCCACACAGGGGATTTCGCAGATACGCAGTATTTT.

This clonotype appeared a few times. The chain is built from TRBV28 and TRBJ2-7, with D tentatively TRBD2 (6 bases). The V and J ends lost 5 bases and 5 bases respectively, with 19 bases between them. Germline V gene sequence: CDR1 MDHEN, CDR2 SYDVKM. The CDR3 extends over 15 amino acids. The CDR3 sequence: CASSLPWRGGNEQYF. CDR3 coding DNA: TGTGCCAGCAGTCTCCCTTGGAGGGGCGGCAACGAGCAGTACTTC.

The chain recombines TRBV28 with TRBJ2-7, with D perhaps TRBD1 (6 bases). The CDR3 runs to 16 residues. The germline gives CDR1 MDHEN, CDR2 SYDVKM. Trimming took off 4 bases at V and 2 bases at J, with 18 bases between the two ends. CDR3 nucleotide sequence: TGTGCCAGCAGTTCCCCCCTCAGGGGCCCAACCTACGAGCAGTACTTC. This encodes CASSSPLRGPTYEQYF.

This clonotype was found a few times. This sequence joins TRBV12-3 or TRBV12-4 and TRBJ1-1; 9 nucleotides align to TRBD1. Trimming cost V 5 bases and J 3 bases; bases outside gene matches: 4. The CDR3 has 14 residues. CDR3 protein: CASSPGTGYTEAFF. The CDR3 DNA reads as TGTGCCAGCAGTCCCGGGACAGGGTACACTGAAGCTTTCTTT.

The chain is built from TRBV19 and TRBJ2-2, with a possible D match to TRBD2 (5 bases). Trimming removed 8 bases from V and 4 bases from J, with 8 bases in between. The V gene's germline CDR1 is LNHDA and CDR2 SQIVND (reference sequence). The CDR3 runs to 12 residues. The CDR3 protein is CASDEGTGELFF. The CDR3 DNA reads TGTGCCAGTGACGAGGGCACCGGGGAGCTGTTTTTT.

This clonotype came up a few times. The chain is built from TRBV6-1 and TRBJ2-7, with 10 bases fitting TRBD2. CDR1 is MNHNS, CDR2 SASEGT, per germline. This CDR3 spans 15 amino acids. The V and J ends lost 8 bases and 2 bases, in that order; junction bases with no gene match: 9. The DNA of the CDR3 is TGTGCCAGCCGCGTTGGAGCGGGGGGGCCCTACGAGCAGTACTTC. This sequence encodes CASRVGAGGPYEQYF.

This clonotype was counted at least ten times. The chain links TRBV28 to TRBJ2-7; D could derive from TRBD1 or TRBD2 (5 bases each). Germline CDR1 MDHEN, CDR2 SYDVKM. V shed 3 bases and J shed 3 bases, with 12 bases lying between them. The CDR3 extends over 14 amino acids. The CDR3 here is CASSLRGRDYEQYF. DNA for the CDR3: TGTGCCAGCAGTTTGAGGGGCAGGGACTACGAGCAGTACTTC.

The chain is built from TRBV29-1 and TRBJ1-1; 7 positions agree with TRBD1. The CDR3 consists of 15 residues. Trimming at V came to 8 bases and at J to 5 bases, leaving 17 bases not matched to a gene. Germline V CDR1 and CDR2: SQVTM, ANQGSEA. CDR3 sequence (DNA): TGCAGCACTGGTTCTCCAGGGGGGCTAGGGACTGAAGCTTTCTTT. Amino acid sequence: CSTGSPGGLGTEAFF. Supplemented by reference TRBV29-1 and TRBJ1-1, the full variable domain reads SAVISQKPSRDICQRGTSLTIQCQVDSQVTMMFWYRQQPGQSLTLIATANQGSEATYESGFVIDKFPISRPNLTFSTLTVSNMSPEDSSIYLCSTGSPGGLGTEAFFGQGTRLTVV.

A few counts support this clonotype. The rearrangement links TRBV25-1 to TRBJ1-1; D not certain. The V gene lost 4 bases and the J gene lost 1 base, with 10 bases spanning the gap. The CDR3 covers 14 residues. CDR1 is MGHDK and CDR2 is SYGVNS in the germline V gene. The CDR3 is CASSGRNGNTEAFF. CDR3 DNA: TGTGCCAGCAGTGGAAGAAACGGGAACACTGAAGCTTTCTTT.

The table lists this clonotype with many counts. The gene calls are TRBV28 and TRBJ1-2; possible D gene TRBD1, 6 bases. The CDR3 extends over 19 amino acids. The germline CDR1 and CDR2 sequences are MDHEN and SYDVKM. V dropped 5 bases and J dropped 0 bases, with 25 bases sitting between them. The CDR3 nucleotides are TGTGCCAGCAGTACAGGCCACCCAGTCCCCGGGACATCTAACTATGGCTACACCTTC. This codes for CASSTGHPVPGTSNYGYTF.

Ten or more counts support this clonotype. V usage is TRBV7-2 and J usage is TRBJ2-2; TRBD2 matches at 12 bases. The CDR3 is 17 residues long. J gave up 3 bases and V 3 bases, and 5 bases lay outside the gene matches. The germline V gene has CDR1 SGHTA and CDR2 FQGNSA. The CDR3 DNA follows: TGTGCCAGCAGCTTCCCTAGCGGGGGGGTATACACCGGGGAGCTGTTTTTT. Protein: CASSFPSGGVYTGELFF.

J is TRBJ2-7 and V is TRBV28, with 9 positions matching TRBD2. The CDR3 has 16 amino acids. V shed 2 bases, J shed 12 bases, and the junction held 17 bases outside the gene matches. Per the germline V gene, CDR1 is MDHEN and CDR2 is SYDVKM. CDR3 nucleotides: TGTGCCAGCAGTTTACGTGAGGGGCGGGGGGGCGGATCTTCGTACTTC. As protein: CASSLREGRGGGSSYF.

In its sample, this clonotype was seen many times. The V call is TRBV7-2, the J call TRBJ2-1; 10 positions agree with TRBD2. The CDR3 is 17 residues long. Trimming at V came to 2 bases and at J to 7 bases, leaving 11 bases not matched to a gene. The V gene's germline CDR1 is SGHTA and CDR2 FQGNSA. The CDR3 region is CASSLNKAGGLENEQFF. The CDR3 DNA follows: TGTGCCAGCAGCTTAAATAAAGCGGGGGGGCTGGAAAATGAGCAGTTCTTC.

This clonotype was counted ten times or more. The J gene is TRBJ2-3, the V gene TRBV12-3 or TRBV12-4, with D possibly being TRBD2 (6 bases). V was trimmed by 3 bases and J by 2 bases, leaving 15 bases between them. The CDR3 is 16 residues long. CDR3 nucleotide sequence: TGTGCCAGCAGTTTGCTGGCGGGGAGTCTCACAGATACGCAGTATTTT. As protein: CASSLLAGSLTDTQYF.

This clonotype was detected ten times or more. The chain carries TRBV7-8 and TRBJ2-7; 13 nucleotides align to TRBD2. Per germline, CDR1 SGHVS and CDR2 FQNEAQ. CDR3 length: 16 amino acids. With 4 bases clipped from V and 2 bases from J, the junction kept 5 bases outside the gene matches. This CDR3 reads CASSSRLAGGPYEQYF. The CDR3 DNA is TGTGCCAGCAGCTCCAGACTAGCGGGGGGCCCCTACGAGCAGTACTTC.

Many counts were recorded for this clonotype. The chain carries TRBV7-6 and TRBJ1-5; tentatively, D is TRBD1 (5 bases). V lost 4 bases and J 3 bases, leaving 16 bases between the germline ends. The CDR3 covers 16 residues. The V gene's germline CDR1 is SGHVS and CDR2 FNYEAQ. CDR3 protein: CASSSSEGLFNQPQHF. CDR3 DNA: TGTGCCAGCAGCTCGTCCGAGGGACTCTTCAATCAGCCCCAGCATTTT.

J is TRBJ1-1 and V is TRBV5-1; D might be TRBD1 (6 bases). Trimming pared 4 bases from V and 1 base from J, leaving 11 bases between. CDR3 size: 14 residues. Germline assignment: CDR1 SGHRS and CDR2 YFSETQ. CDR3 nucleotide sequence: TGCGCCAGCAGCAAGGGGGATTGGAACACTGAAGCTTTCTTT. It specifies CASSKGDWNTEAFF.

This clonotype was counted a few times. The chain joins TRBV6-2 or TRBV6-3 to TRBJ2-7; tentatively, D is TRBD2 (6 bases). CDR1 is MNHEY and CDR2 is SVGEGT in the germline V gene. V was trimmed by 2 bases and J by 3 bases, leaving 20 bases between them. This CDR3 spans 17 amino acids. The DNA of the CDR3 is TGTGCCAGCAGTTACCTGGAGGGACGGGACGGGGACTACGAGCAGTACTTC. Translation: CASSYLEGRDGDYEQYF.

The rearrangement uses TRBV4-1 and TRBJ2-2; D call uncertain. The germline gives CDR1 MGHRA, CDR2 YSYEKL. The CDR3 has 13 residues. V gave up 0 bases and J gave up 7 bases, with 6 bases separating them. The CDR3 DNA follows: TGCGCCAGCAGCCAAGAAGGTCTCGGGGAGCTGTTTTTT. Amino acids: CASSQEGLGELFF.

The chain recombines TRBV7-9 with TRBJ2-2; D unclear. V dropped 4 bases and J dropped 7 bases, with 4 bases sitting between them. Germline lookup yields CDR1 SEHNR and CDR2 FQNEAQ (reference sequence). The CDR3 sequence is 11 residues long. In nucleotides, the CDR3 is TGTGCCAGCAGCTCAAACGGGGAGCTGTTTTTT. Translating gives CASSSNGELFF.

The chain combines TRBV13 with TRBJ2-7; 8 nucleotides agree with TRBD1. This CDR3 is built from 16 residues. After removal of 6 bases from V and 6 bases from J, the junction contained 16 bases not matched to a gene. From germline, CDR1 is PRHDT and CDR2 FYEKMQ (reference sequence). CDR3 in amino acids: CASSHGQGSSGLEQYF. The CDR3 bases are TGTGCCAGCAGTCATGGACAGGGCTCTTCTGGGCTCGAGCAGTACTTC.

The chain has TRBV4-1 and TRBJ2-7; a possible D gene is TRBD1 (6 bases). The germline CDR1 and CDR2 sequences are MGHRA and YSYEKL. CDR3 length equals 13 residues. Trimming cost V 6 bases and J 2 bases, with 11 bases left between them. The CDR3 coding sequence is TGCGCCAGCAGTAACAGGGAAACCTACGAGCAGTACTTC. The encoded protein is CASSNRETYEQYF.

The V call is TRBV4-1, the J call TRBJ2-1, with TRBD2 matching over 7 bases. From germline, CDR1 is MGHRA and CDR2 YSYEKL. The V gene end was trimmed by 3 bases and the J gene end by 1 base; junction bases not matched to a gene: 0. CDR3 size: 14 residues. In DNA form, the CDR3 reads TGCGCCAGCAGCCAGGGGGGGTCCTACAATGAGCAGTTCTTC. It is translated as CASSQGGSYNEQFF.

CDR3 amino acids: CASSWGGASDTQYF. The CDR3 nucleotides are TGTGCCAGCTCTTGGGGGGGCGCATCAGATACGCAGTATTTT. The V call is TRBV28, the J call TRBJ2-3; tentative D call: TRBD2 (7 bases). The CDR3 sequence is 14 residues long. Germline assignment: CDR1 MDHEN and CDR2 SYDVKM. V lost 8 bases to trimming and J lost 4 bases, with 16 bases between them.

This clonotype was seen only a few times. This chain links TRBV20-1 with TRBJ2-3; TRBD2 aligns across 7 bases. V lost 6 bases to trimming and J lost 6 bases; unmatched junction nucleotides: 12. CDR1 DFQATT and CDR2 SNEGSKA come from the germline V gene (reference sequence). The CDR3 has 14 amino acids. The chain's CDR3 is CSAWTSPFFDTQYF. CDR3 coding DNA: TGCAGTGCATGGACTAGTCCGTTTTTTGATACGCAGTATTTT.

This sequence joins TRBV6-1 and TRBJ1-2; no definite D call. This CDR3 has 11 amino acids. Germline V gives CDR1 MNHNS, CDR2 SASEGT. V was pared by 3 bases and J by 1 base, with 0 bases between. In nucleotides, the CDR3 is TGTGCCAGCAGTGATAACTATGGCTACACCTTC. Translating it yields CASSDNYGYTF.

This clonotype was recorded at least ten times. The chain has TRBV7-8 and TRBJ2-3; no firm D call. Germline CDR1 is SGHVS and CDR2 is FQNEAQ. With 5 bases removed from V and 0 bases from J, the gap between germline ends came to 15 bases. This CDR3 comprises 16 residues. CDR3 nucleotide sequence: TGTGCCAGCAGCCTAGAGGCAGGTTGGAGCACAGATACGCAGTATTTT. Protein sequence: CASSLEAGWSTDTQYF. Drawing the rest from reference TRBV7-8 and TRBJ2-3, the complete variable domain is GAGVSQSPRYKVAKRGQDVALRCDPISGHVSLFWYQQALGQGPEFLTYFQNEAQLDKSGLPSDRFFAERPEGSVSTLKIQRTQQEDSAVYLCASSLEAGWSTDTQYFGPGTRLTVL.

This clonotype appeared many times. This chain uses TRBV7-2 with TRBJ2-3, with D uncertain. Germline-derived CDR1 and CDR2 are SGHTA and FQGNSA. Deletions cut 1 base from V and 0 bases from J, with 8 bases between. The CDR3 extends over 15 amino acids. DNA for the CDR3: TGTGCCAGCAGCTTAGTGAGCGTTAGCACAGATACGCAGTATTTT. Protein product: CASSLVSVSTDTQYF.

This chain uses TRBV25-1 with TRBJ2-5; D is ambiguous. Germline CDR1 reads MGHDK; CDR2 reads SYGVNS. Trimming removed 6 bases at V and 0 bases at J, with 8 bases between. The CDR3 extends over 13 amino acids. CDR3 in DNA: TGTGCCAGCAGGGGTAGTTACCAAGAGACCCAGTACTTC. This translates into CASRGSYQETQYF. The whole variable domain, filled in from reference TRBV25-1 and TRBJ2-5, reads EADIYQTPRYLVIGTGKKITLECSQTMGHDKMYWYQQDPGMELHLIHYSYGVNSTEKGDLSSESTVSRIRTEHFPLTLESARPSHTSQYLCASRGSYQETQYFGPGTRLLVL.

This clonotype was seen only a few times. The chain links TRBV28 to TRBJ1-1; TRBD1 aligns across 8 bases. The CDR3 has 17 residues. CDR1 is MDHEN, CDR2 SYDVKM, per germline. V lost 11 bases and J lost 0; bases outside the gene matches: 17. CDR3 in DNA: TGTGCCGCATCTGCGGCAGGGGGCCTCCACATGAACACTGAAGCTTTCTTT. As protein: CAASAAGGLHMNTEAFF.